The 27 T cell receptor beta chains listed next were all sequenced from one sample in a study of blood T cell repertoires in COVID-19. Assay: immunoSEQ multiplex PCR; the TCRdb copy retains only in-frame clones and omits some. In the table there are approximately 270,000 clones, approximately 86% of which are singletons. The sequencing sample was made of peripheral blood. All receptors derive from a human donor with COVID-19, enrolled during active disease. The donor label of this sample is uncertain.

V and J are TRBV28 and TRBJ1-6, with D possibly matching TRBD1 (5 bases). V lost 5 bases and J 0 bases, leaving 17 bases between the germline ends. The CDR3 covers 18 residues. In germline, CDR1 is MDHEN, CDR2 SYDVKM. The CDR3 DNA sequence: TGTGCCAGCAGTAGCCCCGGGGGAGGTGTCTCCTATAATTCACCCCTCCACTTT. It codes for CASSSPGGGVSYNSPLHF.

V gene TRBV3-1 (or the pseudogene TRBV3-2) combines with J gene TRBJ2-7, with 7 bases fitting TRBD2. Germline CDR1 LGHDT, CDR2 YNNKEL (reference sequence). Unmatched junction bases numbered 10, after V lost 8 bases and J lost 0 bases. This CDR3 has 15 amino acids. The DNA of the CDR3 is TGTGCCAGCGCCCCTTCGGGAGGCCCCTCCTACGAGCAGTACTTC. It codes for CASAPSGGPSYEQYF.

The chain carries TRBV30 and TRBJ1-5; 7 bases are a match to TRBD1. Germline CDR1 is GTSNPN and CDR2 is SVGIG (reference sequence). V shed 3 bases and J 0 bases; nucleotides not matched to a gene: 5. The CDR3 contains 15 residues. DNA of the CDR3: TGTGCCTGGAGGGGGACAGACTATAGCAATCAGCCCCAGCATTTT. It translates to CAWRGTDYSNQPQHF.

The gene calls are TRBV28 and TRBJ2-7, with D perhaps matching TRBD1 (5 bases). CDR3 length: 15 residues. Per the germline V gene, CDR1 is MDHEN and CDR2 is SYDVKM. The ends were cut back, 5 bases at V and 0 bases at J, with 14 bases in the middle. CDR3 sequence (DNA): TGTGCCAGCAGTCCAAGGGGCGCCAGCTCCTACGAGCAGTACTTC. Protein sequence: CASSPRGASSYEQYF.

To note about this clone: Other DNA sequences in the sample encode the same CDR3. The chain uses TRBV5-1 and TRBJ1-5, with D unclear. The ends were cut back, 4 bases at V and 3 bases at J, with 11 bases in the middle. The CDR3 sequence is 14 residues long. Germline V gene lookup returns CDR1 SGHRS and CDR2 YFSETQ. The CDR3 loop reads CASSPGLSNQPQHF. In DNA, the CDR3 is TGCGCCAGCAGCCCTGGACTCTCCAATCAGCCCCAGCATTTT.

The chain employs TRBV14 and TRBJ2-3, with D tentatively TRBD2 (6 bases). V lost 2 bases and J 1 base, leaving 16 bases between the germline ends. Per the germline V gene, CDR1 is SGHDN and CDR2 is FVKESK. The CDR3 is 17 amino acids. The CDR3: CASSQLAGREGTDTQYF. The CDR3 region has the DNA TGTGCCAGCAGCCAACTTGCGGGAAGGGAGGGCACAGATACGCAGTATTTT.

J is TRBJ2-4 and V is TRBV18; 8 bases are shared with TRBD1. Losses at the gene ends were 2 bases for V and 4 bases for J; bases not matched to a gene: 13. The CDR3 is 18 amino acids. Germline V lookup: CDR1 KGHSH, CDR2 LQKENI. The CDR3 loop is CASSPLLSGTGPKNIQYF. The CDR3 DNA sequence: TGTGCCAGCTCACCATTACTTTCCGGGACAGGTCCGAAAAACATTCAGTACTTC.

The chain links TRBV28 to TRBJ2-7; D perhaps matches TRBD2 (5 bases). Trimming cost V 4 bases and J 3 bases, with 16 bases left between them. The CDR3 is made up of 15 amino acids. Germline lookup yields CDR1 MDHEN and CDR2 SYDVKM. The DNA of the CDR3 is TGTGCCAGCAGTTCGGTAATAAACGGGGTCTACGAGCAGTACTTC. Its protein product is CASSSVINGVYEQYF.

The chain has TRBV24-1 and TRBJ1-2; D possibly corresponds to TRBD1 (6 bases). V lost 0 bases and J lost 13, with 14 bases in between. This CDR3 has 13 amino acids. The germline V gene has CDR1 KGHDR and CDR2 SFDVKD. The CDR3 DNA sequence: TGTGCCACCAGTGATTTGTCATCCGGGACAACCACCTTC. Encoded protein: CATSDLSSGTTTF.

The chain is built from TRBV28 and TRBJ2-3, with D unresolved. The CDR3 is 13 residues long. The ends were cut back, 7 bases at V and 8 bases at J, with 16 bases in the middle. Germline lookup yields CDR1 MDHEN and CDR2 SYDVKM. The CDR3 coding sequence is TGTGCCAGCAAAGGTCTAGTGCAAGCTACGCAGTATTTT. Residues: CASKGLVQATQYF.

This chain joins TRBV5-5 and TRBJ1-5; 9 bases agree with TRBD1. This CDR3 comprises 17 residues. Germline assignment: CDR1 SGHKS and CDR2 YYEKEE (reference sequence). Trimming removed 4 bases from V and 6 bases from J; junction bases left unmatched: 14. The CDR3 DNA reads as TGTGCCAGCAGCCCGGGACAGGGACTTGGCTGGGGTCAGCCCCAGCATTTT. Protein sequence: CASSPGQGLGWGQPQHF.

This chain uses TRBV10-3 with TRBJ2-7, with D possibly TRBD1 on 6 matching bases. Trimming took 0 bases from V and 1 from J, leaving 13 bases between them. Germline V CDR1 and CDR2: ENHRY, SYGVKD. The CDR3 covers 16 residues. CDR3 nucleotides: TGTGCCATCAGTGAGTCGCGCCAGGGGTCTTCCTACGAGCAGTACTTC. Translation gives CAISESRQGSSYEQYF.

The V call is TRBV3-1 (or the pseudogene TRBV3-2), the J call TRBJ2-7, with 7 bases fitting TRBD2. The J segment lost 0 bases and the V segment lost 1 base, leaving 3 bases of the junction unmatched. CDR1 is LGHDT and CDR2 is YNNKEL in the germline V gene (reference sequence). The CDR3 loop spans 15 amino acids. The CDR3 loop is CASSQVGGFSYEQYF. In DNA, the CDR3 is TGTGCCAGCAGCCAAGTCGGGGGGTTCTCCTACGAGCAGTACTTC.

The chain links TRBV28 to TRBJ1-1; unclear D gene. The CDR3 is 13 amino acids. Trimming cost V 6 bases and J 1 base, with 9 bases left between them. Looked up from germline, CDR1 is MDHEN and CDR2 is SYDVKM. The CDR3 DNA sequence: TGTGCCAGCAGGATTCAGGAGAACACTGAAGCTTTCTTT. This encodes CASRIQENTEAFF.

J is TRBJ2-2 and V is TRBV7-3; a possible D gene is TRBD1 (6 bases). This CDR3 comprises 14 residues. Germline-derived CDR1 and CDR2 are SGHTA and FQGTGA. V shed 3 bases and J shed 3 bases, with 8 bases lying between them. CDR3 sequence: CASSFNRDTGELFF. The DNA for the CDR3 is TGTGCCAGCAGCTTTAACAGGGACACCGGGGAGCTGTTTTTT.

The rearrangement uses TRBV5-4 and TRBJ1-1; unclear D gene. The germline V and J ends were trimmed by 4 bases and 2 bases, with 12 bases remaining between them. The germline V gene has CDR1 SGHNT and CDR2 YYREEE (reference sequence). The CDR3 is 14 residues long. CDR3 in amino acids: CASSPQTANTEAFF. CDR3 in DNA: TGTGCCAGCAGCCCTCAAACAGCAAACACTGAAGCTTTCTTT.

This chain connects TRBV5-1 to TRBJ2-1; D remains ambiguous. The CDR3 has 14 residues. CDR1 and CDR2 (germline): SGHRS, YFSETQ. V was shortened by 1 base and J by 5 bases, with 10 bases between the two germline ends. Here the CDR3 reads CASSLRLGDNEQFF. CDR3 DNA: TGCGCCAGCAGCTTGAGGCTGGGCGACAATGAGCAGTTCTTC.

This chain links TRBV18 with TRBJ1-1; 7 bases match TRBD1. V lost 3 bases, J lost 1 base, and 5 bases stayed unmatched. Per germline, CDR1 KGHSH and CDR2 LQKENI. The CDR3 contains 15 residues. CDR3 sequence (DNA): TGTGCCAGCTCACCCACGACAGGGAGGAACACTGAAGCTTTCTTT. This translates into CASSPTTGRNTEAFF.

V and J are TRBV6-5 and TRBJ2-7; D is unresolved. CDR3 size: 15 residues. Germline CDR1 is MNHEY and CDR2 is SVGAGI. V lost 8 bases and J 2 bases, leaving 19 bases between the germline ends. The CDR3 is CASGLEMVVPYEQYF. The CDR3 DNA sequence: TGTGCCAGCGGGCTGGAAATGGTAGTCCCCTACGAGCAGTACTTC.

The chain couples TRBV19 to TRBJ1-5; TRBD1 aligns across 9 bases. The germline CDR1 and CDR2 sequences are LNHDA and SQIVND (reference sequence). After removal of 5 bases from V and 5 bases from J, the junction contained 7 bases not matched to a gene. The CDR3 sequence is 15 residues long. The CDR3 nucleotides are TGTGCCAGTAGTCTCCGGGACAGGGACTATCAGCCCCAGCATTTT. Translating gives CASSLRDRDYQPQHF.

The genes are TRBV6-6 and TRBJ1-6; D gene unclear. The germline gives CDR1 MNHNY, CDR2 SVGAGI (reference sequence). CDR3 size: 17 residues. The ends were cut back, 6 bases at V and 3 bases at J, with 18 bases in the middle. DNA for the CDR3: TGTGCCAGCAGCCGAGCCTATTCGGGGAACTATAATTCACCCCTCCACTTT. It yields the protein CASSRAYSGNYNSPLHF.

The V call is TRBV6-5, the J call TRBJ2-3; 9 bases fit TRBD1. Germline V CDR1 and CDR2: MNHEY, SVGAGI. Unmatched junction bases numbered 10, after V lost 6 bases and J lost 9 bases. The length of the CDR3 is 14 residues. CDR3 nucleotide sequence: TGTGCCAGCAGCGAGATACAGGGGGCGGAGACGCAGTATTTT. Translating gives CASSEIQGAETQYF.

The rearrangement joins TRBV2 to TRBJ2-7, with 8 positions matching TRBD2. This CDR3 contains 16 residues. Germline CDR1 and CDR2: SNHLY and FYNNEI. J lost 5 bases, V lost 4 bases, and 13 bases had no gene match. The CDR3 sequence: CASSAGKPAGVHEQYF. DNA for the CDR3: TGTGCCAGCAGTGCAGGGAAGCCAGCGGGGGTCCACGAGCAGTACTTC. The full variable domain, rest sourced from reference TRBV2 and TRBJ2-7, is EPEVTQTPSHQVTQMGQEVILRCVPISNHLYFYWYRQILGQKVEFLVSFYNNEISEKSEIFDDQFSVERPDGSNFTLKIRSTKLEDSAMYFCASSAGKPAGVHEQYFGPGTRLTVT.

The chain carries TRBV5-1 and TRBJ1-1, with 9 bases identical to TRBD1. The CDR3 is made up of 14 amino acids. Germline CDR1 SGHRS, CDR2 YFSETQ. V was pared by 7 bases and J by 11 bases, with 15 bases of the junction left unmatched. The CDR3, as DNA: TGCGCCAGCTCCCCACAGGGGGCCTCCGTCTCGGCTTTCTTT. Its protein is CASSPQGASVSAFF.

The chain recombines TRBV6-1 with TRBJ1-1; D unresolved. V shed 3 bases and J shed 9 bases, with 17 bases lying between them. The CDR3 extends over 14 amino acids. CDR1 and CDR2 from the germline V gene are MNHNS and SASEGT. The CDR3 protein is CASSDDSLGGKAFF. In DNA, the CDR3 is TGTGCCAGCAGTGACGACTCACTCGGCGGTAAAGCTTTCTTT.

The chain employs TRBV2 and TRBJ2-2, with D possibly TRBD1 on 6 matching bases. V was pared by 5 bases and J by 1 base, with 11 bases between. Germline CDR1 is SNHLY and CDR2 is FYNNEI. The CDR3 length is 15 residues. DNA for the CDR3: TGTGCCAGCAGTAAAGGACAGTTGAACACCGGGGAGCTGTTTTTT. Translating gives CASSKGQLNTGELFF. The entire variable domain, with the rest obtained from reference TRBV2 and TRBJ2-2, is as follows: EPEVTQTPSHQVTQMGQEVILRCVPISNHLYFYWYRQILGQKVEFLVSFYNNEISEKSEIFDDQFSVERPDGSNFTLKIRSTKLEDSAMYFCASSKGQLNTGELFFGEGSRLTVL.

The chain is built from TRBV19 and TRBJ1-5; a weak D match, TRBD1 (6 bases). This CDR3 is built from 17 residues. Germline CDR1 reads LNHDA; CDR2 reads SQIVND (reference sequence). V was cut by 6 bases and J by 1 base, with 19 bases left in between. The CDR3 here is CASRGAGRGGSNQPQHF. CDR3 nucleotides: TGTGCCAGTAGAGGGGCCGGCAGGGGAGGGAGCAATCAGCCCCAGCATTTT.